The next 26 T cell receptor beta chains were all read from a single sample in a study of blood T cell repertoires in COVID-19. Repertoires were generated with immunoSEQ multiplex PCR, while TCRdb's copy carries only in-frame clones and drops some. The sample carries approximately 100,000 clones, approximately 86% recorded once. Source material: PBMCs or T cells enriched from blood (not recorded which). The receptors originated from a woman between 50 and 59 years old who had recovered from COVID-19.

The rearrangement links TRBV14 to TRBJ1-6, with TRBD1 matching over 7 bases. This CDR3 is 14 amino acids long. From germline, CDR1 is SGHDN and CDR2 FVKESK. Unmatched junction bases numbered 1, after V lost 4 bases and J lost 4 bases. The CDR3 DNA sequence: TGTGCCAGCAGCCGGGGACAGTATAATTCACCCCTCCACTTT. Its protein product is CASSRGQYNSPLHF. Together with reference TRBV14 and TRBJ1-6, the CDR3 gives the full variable domain: EAGVTQFPSHSVIEKGQTVTLRCDPISGHDNLYWYRRVMGKEIKFLLHFVKESKQDESGMPNNRFLAERTGGTYSTLKVQPAELEDSGVYFCASSRGQYNSPLHFGNGTRLTVT.

This clone has more than one count but fewer than ten. The chain employs TRBV24-1 and TRBJ2-1, with D possibly matching TRBD2 (6 bases). With 4 bases removed from V and 0 bases from J, the gap between germline ends came to 15 bases. The CDR3 covers 17 residues. The V gene's germline CDR1 is KGHDR and CDR2 SFDVKD. The CDR3 spells CATSDDSGEISYNEQFF. CDR3 sequence (DNA): TGTGCCACCAGTGACGACTCGGGGGAGATCTCCTACAATGAGCAGTTCTTC.

In its sample, this clone was seen once. The chain combines TRBV28 with TRBJ1-2, with no clear D. The V gene lost 0 bases and the J gene lost 8 bases, with 13 bases spanning the gap. The germline V gene has CDR1 MDHEN and CDR2 SYDVKM. This CDR3 is built from 14 residues. The CDR3 sequence: CASSLWRDLSGYTF. As DNA, the CDR3 is TGTGCCAGCAGTTTATGGAGGGATCTTAGCGGCTACACCTTC.

In this sample, this clone turned up a few times. V gene TRBV3-1 (or the pseudogene TRBV3-2) combines with J gene TRBJ1-6, with D uncertain. V was shortened by 5 bases and J by 9 bases, with 14 bases between the two germline ends. Germline CDR1 and CDR2: LGHDT and YNNKEL (reference sequence). CDR3 length: 14 residues. Here the CDR3 reads CASSDNAGTSPLHF. The CDR3 nucleotides read TGTGCCAGCAGCGATAACGCGGGTACTTCACCCCTCCACTTT.

The chain has TRBV5-1 and TRBJ2-1, with 12 bases fitting TRBD1. Germline-derived CDR1 and CDR2 are SGHRS and YFSETQ. Germline trimming cut 7 bases from V and 6 bases from J; bases unmatched to any gene: 11. CDR3 length: 16 amino acids. The CDR3 loop is CASSQGGTGGFNEQFF. The CDR3 region has the DNA TGCGCCAGCTCTCAAGGTGGGACAGGGGGCTTCAATGAGCAGTTCTTC. Full variable domain (remainder filled in from reference TRBV5-1 and TRBJ2-1): KAGVTQTPRYLIKTRGQQVTLSCSPISGHRSVSWYQQTPGQGLQFLFEYFSETQRNKGNFPGRFSGRQFSNSRSEMNVSTLELGDSALYLCASSQGGTGGFNEQFFGPGTRLTVL.

The chain joins TRBV30 to TRBJ2-1; 7 bases are a match to TRBD2. The junction had 11 bases not matched to a gene; V was cut back by 3 bases and J by 3 bases. Germline CDR1 and CDR2: GTSNPN and SVGIG (reference sequence). This CDR3 is built from 16 residues. CDR3 amino acids: CAWRATLAVFYNEQFF. The CDR3 nucleotides are TGTGCCTGGAGGGCTACGCTAGCGGTATTCTACAATGAGCAGTTCTTC. Supplemented by reference TRBV30 and TRBJ2-1, the full variable domain reads SQTIHQWPATLVQPVGSPLSLECTVEGTSNPNLYWYRQAAGRGLQLLFYSVGIGQISSEVPQNLSASRPQDRQFILSSKKLLLSDSGFYLCAWRATLAVFYNEQFFGPGTRLTVL.

V usage is TRBV5-1 and J usage is TRBJ1-3; D is possibly TRBD1 (5 bases). CDR3 length: 16 residues. V dropped 0 bases and J dropped 2 bases, with 12 bases sitting between them. Germline CDR1 SGHRS, CDR2 YFSETQ. Written as DNA, the CDR3 is TGCGCCAGCAGCTTGGGAGGCCAGGGCACTGGAAACACCATATATTTT. As protein: CASSLGGQGTGNTIYF.

The chain is built from TRBV27 and TRBJ1-2; D not certain. This CDR3 has 16 residues. Germline V lookup: CDR1 MNHEY, CDR2 SMNVEV (reference sequence). The V end lost 8 bases, the J end lost 0 bases, and 19 bases lay between the germline ends. CDR3 sequence reads: CASQALGLVANYGYTF. The CDR3, as DNA: TGTGCCAGCCAAGCACTAGGATTGGTCGCTAACTATGGCTACACCTTC.

V and J are TRBV5-1 and TRBJ2-3, with D perhaps TRBD1 (6 bases). The ends were cut back, 4 bases at V and 5 bases at J, with 20 bases in the middle. Germline CDR1 is SGHRS and CDR2 is YFSETQ. This CDR3 is 16 amino acids long. The chain's CDR3 is CASSQDRRASQDTQYF. The DNA of the CDR3 is TGCGCCAGCAGCCAGGACAGAAGGGCTTCACAAGATACGCAGTATTTT. Drawing the rest from reference TRBV5-1 and TRBJ2-3, the complete variable domain is KAGVTQTPRYLIKTRGQQVTLSCSPISGHRSVSWYQQTPGQGLQFLFEYFSETQRNKGNFPGRFSGRQFSNSRSEMNVSTLELGDSALYLCASSQDRRASQDTQYFGPGTRLTVL.

The chain uses TRBV6-6 and TRBJ1-1, with D maybe TRBD1 (6 bases). Germline values: CDR1 MNHNY, CDR2 SVGAGI (reference sequence). V was trimmed by 6 bases and J by 2 bases, leaving 10 bases between them. This CDR3 is 13 amino acids long. The CDR3 region is CASSGQPNTEAFF. As DNA, the CDR3 is TGTGCCAGCAGCGGACAGCCCAACACTGAAGCTTTCTTT.

This chain connects TRBV30 to TRBJ2-3; TRBD2 matches 7 bases. Germline lookup yields CDR1 GTSNPN and CDR2 SVGIG (reference sequence). The CDR3 consists of 15 residues. Trimming took 1 base from V and 4 from J; bases not matched to a gene: 8. The CDR3: CAWSAPGGGPDTQYF. The CDR3 DNA follows: TGTGCCTGGAGTGCCCCGGGGGGAGGGCCAGATACGCAGTATTTT.

The V call is TRBV10-1, the J call TRBJ1-1; TRBD1 is a possible D gene (6 bases). Germline CDR1 and CDR2: WNHNN and SYGVQD (reference sequence). V was cut by 10 bases and J by 1 base, with 19 bases left in between. The CDR3 sequence is 15 residues long. The CDR3 DNA reads as TGCGCCATCCCTATTTCAGGGGACGAGAACACTGAAGCTTTCTTT. This sequence encodes CAIPISGDENTEAFF.

J is TRBJ1-6 and V is TRBV30; the D gene is possibly TRBD1 (5 bases). The V end was cut by 5 bases, the J end by 7 bases, with 21 bases between. The CDR3 extends over 16 amino acids. Germline lookup yields CDR1 GTSNPN and CDR2 SVGIG (reference sequence). The CDR3 loop reads CAWGSQTVGRNSPLHF. DNA for the CDR3: TGTGCCTGGGGGAGTCAGACAGTGGGGCGAAATTCACCCCTCCACTTT. Filled out from reference TRBV30 and TRBJ1-6, the complete variable domain reads SQTIHQWPATLVQPVGSPLSLECTVEGTSNPNLYWYRQAAGRGLQLLFYSVGIGQISSEVPQNLSASRPQDRQFILSSKKLLLSDSGFYLCAWGSQTVGRNSPLHFGNGTRLTVT.

This clone was seen a few times. This rearrangement joins TRBV19 to TRBJ1-3; TRBD1 matches at 7 bases. This CDR3 comprises 19 residues. The junction had 20 bases not matched to a gene; V was cut back by 4 bases and J by 5 bases. CDR1 and CDR2 (germline): LNHDA, SQIVND (reference sequence). The CDR3 loop is CASSTSGQNFGLGRNTIYF. The CDR3 DNA sequence: TGTGCCAGTAGTACCTCGGGACAGAATTTCGGTCTGGGAAGAAACACCATATATTTT.

The rearrangement links TRBV6-1 to TRBJ2-7; no definite D call. Germline loops: CDR1 MNHNS, CDR2 SASEGT. V dropped 2 bases and J dropped 0 bases, with 5 bases sitting between them. CDR3 length: 13 residues. The CDR3 here is CASSESVSYEQYF. The CDR3 nucleotides read TGTGCCAGCAGTGAAAGCGTCTCCTACGAGCAGTACTTC.

CDR3 DNA sequence: TGTGCCAGCAGTTACGTAACAGCCTCTGGAAACACCATATATTTT. Its protein is CASSYVTASGNTIYF. This chain joins TRBV6-6 and TRBJ1-3, with D uncertain. The CDR3 loop spans 15 amino acids. Trimming removed 2 bases at V and 0 bases at J, with 8 bases between. Germline V gene data show CDR1 as MNHNY and CDR2 as SVGAGI (reference sequence).

This rearrangement joins TRBV28 to TRBJ2-2, with 10 bases aligning to TRBD1. The V and J ends lost 5 bases and 6 bases, in that order; junction bases with no gene match: 3. The CDR3 consists of 14 residues. Germline V gene lookup returns CDR1 MDHEN and CDR2 SYDVKM. The CDR3 DNA reads as TGTGCCAGCAGTGTAGGACAGGGGGCCGGGGAGCTGTTTTTT. It translates to CASSVGQGAGELFF.

The rearrangement links TRBV6-6 to TRBJ2-7; TRBD1 matches at 11 bases. CDR3 length: 13 amino acids. With V trimmed by 10 bases and J by 6 bases, 8 bases remained unmatched. Germline assignment: CDR1 MNHNY and CDR2 SVGAGI (reference sequence). The CDR3 loop reads CAKLSGQGVEQYF. CDR3 bases: TGTGCCAAACTATCGGGACAGGGGGTCGAGCAGTACTTC.

This clone was seen just once. J is TRBJ1-3 and V is TRBV25-1; tentatively, D is TRBD1 (6 bases). V lost 3 bases to trimming and J lost 3 bases, with 9 bases between them. Germline assignment: CDR1 MGHDK and CDR2 SYGVNS. The CDR3 consists of 14 residues. The CDR3: CASSEGAGGNTIYF. In nucleotides, the CDR3 is TGTGCCAGCAGTGAGGGGGCCGGTGGAAACACCATATATTTT.

The V call is TRBV9, the J call TRBJ2-4; tentative D call: TRBD1 (5 bases). V lost 2 bases and J lost 0, with 15 bases in between. This CDR3 is built from 17 residues. Germline CDR1 is SGDLS and CDR2 is YYNGEE. CDR3 in DNA: TGTGCCAGCAGCGTCGACGGAAGGACACTAGCCAAAAACATTCAGTACTTC. The encoded protein is CASSVDGRTLAKNIQYF.

This clone was recorded once. The chain recombines TRBV28 with TRBJ2-7, with D tentatively TRBD1 (5 bases). V was pared by 5 bases and J by 5 bases, with 16 bases between. Per germline, CDR1 MDHEN and CDR2 SYDVKM. The CDR3 has 14 residues. In DNA, the CDR3 is TGTGCCAGCAGTAACAGGATGCTCATCCACGAGCAGTACTTC. Its translation: CASSNRMLIHEQYF.

The V and J genes are TRBV9 and TRBJ2-1; 14 positions agree with TRBD2. The germline V gene encodes CDR1 SGDLS and CDR2 YYNGEE. V lost 4 bases to trimming and J lost 8 bases; unmatched junction nucleotides: 8. CDR3 length equals 16 residues. The CDR3 DNA reads TGTGCCAGCAGCTTGTCGGGACTAGCGGGAGAGGATGAGCAGTTCTTC. Protein: CASSLSGLAGEDEQFF. The entire variable domain, with the rest obtained from reference TRBV9 and TRBJ2-1, is as follows: DSGVTQTPKHLITATGQRVTLRCSPRSGDLSVYWYQQSLDQGLQFLIQYYNGEERAKGNILERFSAQQFPDLHSELNLSSLELGDSALYFCASSLSGLAGEDEQFFGPGTRLTVL.

In DNA, the CDR3 is TGTGCCAGTACCGTCGGACAGGGGGCTCTCAATGAGCAGTTCTTC. Protein product: CASTVGQGALNEQFF. The chain links TRBV19 to TRBJ2-1; 11 bases map to TRBD1. V lost 7 bases and J lost 6; bases outside the gene matches: 8. The CDR3 loop spans 15 amino acids. Per germline, CDR1 LNHDA and CDR2 SQIVND (reference sequence).

V and J are TRBV19 and TRBJ2-2, with 8 nucleotides matching TRBD1. The ends lost 2 bases at V and 5 bases at J; junction bases unmatched: 1. The germline gives CDR1 LNHDA, CDR2 SQIVND (reference sequence). This CDR3 comprises 14 residues. The CDR3 region is CASSITGGTGELFF. The CDR3 nucleotides are TGTGCCAGTAGTATAACAGGGGGTACCGGGGAGCTGTTTTTT.

V gene TRBV27 combines with J gene TRBJ1-2, with 9 bases identical to TRBD1. Losses at the gene ends were 3 bases for V and 4 bases for J; bases not matched to a gene: 6. The CDR3 totals 15 residues. The germline CDR1 and CDR2 sequences are MNHEY and SMNVEV (reference sequence). DNA for the CDR3: TGTGCCAGCAGTTTCCGGGACAGGGCGACCTATGGCTACACCTTC. Translated, it gives CASSFRDRATYGYTF.

The chain employs TRBV5-4 and TRBJ2-3, with D perhaps TRBD2 (5 bases). V was trimmed by 0 bases and J by 6 bases, leaving 20 bases between them. The CDR3 has 17 residues. Germline CDR1 and CDR2: SGHNT and YYREEE (reference sequence). CDR3 nucleotide sequence: TGTGCCAGCAGCTTGGACCCACCGGGCTCCGGGGAGGATACGCAGTATTTT. It specifies CASSLDPPGSGEDTQYF.